These 12 T cell receptor beta chains were all obtained from the same sample, sequenced in a study of cytomegalovirus exposure and HLA in healthy donors. This PCR relied on a set of 60 Vbeta primers and 13 Jbeta primers. The repertoire was sequenced with immunoSEQ multiplex PCR; TCRdb's copy has only in-frame clones and lacks some. The sample contains around 110,000 clones, about 70% of which appear only once. The sequencing sample was made of PBMCs. These receptors originate from a female donor in good health and CMV-seronegative.

The chain links TRBV6-6 to TRBJ1-1; TRBD1 matches at 7 bases. J lost 0 bases, V lost 2 bases, and 6 bases had no gene match. Germline assignment: CDR1 MNHNY and CDR2 SVGAGI (reference sequence). This CDR3 has 16 residues. The CDR3 loop is CASSYPEQGMNTEAFF. The DNA of the CDR3 is TGTGCCAGCAGTTACCCCGAACAGGGGATGAACACTGAAGCTTTCTTT.

The V gene is TRBV4-1, the J gene TRBJ1-5, with a possible D match to TRBD1 (5 bases). V was cut by 0 bases and J by 6 bases, with 9 bases left in between. The CDR3 length is 14 residues. Germline CDR1 is MGHRA and CDR2 is YSYEKL. Here the CDR3 reads CASSQDGAPQPQHF. CDR3 DNA: TGCGCCAGCAGCCAAGATGGGGCACCTCAGCCCCAGCATTTT.

This clone was observed a few times. Mismatch with germline at one junction end may stem from a read error. This chain uses TRBV7-3 with TRBJ2-3; 9 positions match TRBD1. The length of the CDR3 is 16 residues. From germline, CDR1 is SGHTA and CDR2 FQGTGA. The CDR3 reads CASSLTGTGLTDTQYF. As DNA, the CDR3 is TGTGCCAGCAGCCTAACCGGGACAGGGTTGACAGATACGCAGTATTTT.

The sample holds one count of this clone. The CDR3 loop reads CASSLSFGGWEETQYF. The CDR3 DNA is TGTGCCAGCAGCTTATCTTTCGGAGGGTGGGAAGAGACCCAGTACTTC. The chain links TRBV7-2 to TRBJ2-5, with D possibly being TRBD2 (6 bases). Trimming left V 2 bases short and J 3 bases short, with 16 bases between. The V gene's germline CDR1 is SGHTA and CDR2 FQGNSA. The CDR3 covers 16 residues.

The CDR3 region has the DNA TGTGCCAGTAGTCCTCCGGCACCCCGGGCCTACGAGCAGTACTTC. Residues: CASSPPAPRAYEQYF. This sequence joins TRBV19 and TRBJ2-7, with D unresolved. CDR1 LNHDA and CDR2 SQIVND come from the germline V gene (reference sequence). This CDR3 is 15 amino acids long. Trimming shortened V by 5 bases and J by 2 bases, and 16 bases separated the two germline ends.

J is TRBJ1-2 and V is TRBV28, with unresolved D. V was cut by 7 bases and J by 7 bases, with 19 bases left in between. The CDR3 is 14 residues long. Germline assignment: CDR1 MDHEN and CDR2 SYDVKM. The CDR3 nucleotides read TGTGCCAGCACCCTGTCCGGGGTATATAGTGGCTACACCTTC. It is translated as CASTLSGVYSGYTF.

This clone was seen a handful of times. The chain employs TRBV6-5 and TRBJ1-3, with TRBD1 matching 8 bases. With 6 bases clipped from V and 2 bases from J, the junction kept 3 bases outside the gene matches. The CDR3 runs to 14 residues. CDR1 and CDR2 (germline): MNHEY, SVGAGI. This chain's CDR3 is CASRQQGAGNTIYF. Here the CDR3 DNA reads TGTGCCAGCAGACAACAGGGGGCTGGAAACACCATATATTTT.

The table lists this clone with a count of one. This rearrangement joins TRBV14 to TRBJ1-1; D not certain. The V end lost 2 bases, the J end lost 1 base, and 20 bases lay between the germline ends. CDR1 and CDR2 from the germline V gene are SGHDN and FVKESK. This CDR3 region has 18 residues. The CDR3 here is CASSQKWAFGGQNTEAFF. For the CDR3, the DNA is TGTGCCAGCAGCCAAAAATGGGCGTTCGGTGGGCAGAACACTGAAGCTTTCTTT.

The V gene is TRBV25-1, the J gene TRBJ2-3; 9 nucleotides match TRBD2. The ends lost 2 bases at V and 2 bases at J; junction bases unmatched: 5. Germline V gene lookup returns CDR1 MGHDK and CDR2 SYGVNS. The CDR3 loop spans 16 amino acids. CDR3 sequence reads: CASSEPGLADTDTQYF. CDR3 DNA sequence: TGTGCCAGCAGTGAACCGGGACTAGCCGACACAGATACGCAGTATTTT.

V and J are TRBV11-3 and TRBJ2-3, with 7 bases matching TRBD1. Trimming removed 3 bases from V and 1 base from J; junction bases left unmatched: 4. The CDR3 extends over 15 amino acids. CDR1 and CDR2 (germline): SGHNT, YENEEA. CDR3 DNA sequence: TGTGCCAGCAGCTTCGGACAGGACGGCACAGATACGCAGTATTTT. Its translation: CASSFGQDGTDTQYF.

V gene TRBV18 combines with J gene TRBJ1-1, with unresolved D. There are 15 residues in the CDR3. V dropped 3 bases and J dropped 8 bases, with 19 bases sitting between them. Per the germline V gene, CDR1 is KGHSH and CDR2 is LQKENI. CDR3: CASSPEQAPVGEAFF. The CDR3 DNA reads as TGTGCCAGCTCACCGGAGCAAGCCCCGGTAGGAGAAGCTTTCTTT.

V usage is TRBV2 and J usage is TRBJ2-5, with TRBD2 identical over 8 bases. V trimming: 7 bases; J trimming: 4 bases; junction bases outside the gene matches: 5. Germline V gives CDR1 SNHLY, CDR2 FYNNEI. This CDR3 spans 13 amino acids. Here the CDR3 reads CASTGGGVETQYF. DNA of the CDR3: TGTGCCAGCACGGGGGGGGGTGTAGAGACCCAGTACTTC. Drawing the rest from reference TRBV2 and TRBJ2-5, the complete variable domain is EPEVTQTPSHQVTQMGQEVILRCVPISNHLYFYWYRQILGQKVEFLVSFYNNEISEKSEIFDDQFSVERPDGSNFTLKIRSTKLEDSAMYFCASTGGGVETQYFGPGTRLLVL.